This TCR beta chain was captured by sequencing in a study of blood T cell repertoires in COVID-19. Original processing methods: Nucleated cell number was recorded as an estimate derived from reference gene primer amplification. Clones were sequenced by immunoSEQ multiplex PCR, and TCRdb holds only the in-frame ones, with some missing. V and J calls plus clone size are reproduced from that table; the DNA served to infer D and trimming. The sample contains 140,000 to 150,000 clones, roughly 90% of which appear only once. V shed 6 bases and J shed 5 bases, with 16 bases lying between them. Germline V gene lookup returns CDR1 LGHDT and CDR2 YNNKEL (reference sequence). The CDR3 is 14 residues long.

Sequencing was done on a sample of peripheral blood. The source is a human donor in a cohort sampled during active COVID-19. The chain is built from TRBV3-1 (or the pseudogene TRBV3-2) and TRBJ1-1; no reliable D call. DNA of the CDR3: TGTGCCAGCAGACCGGGTGGAGGGAGGACTGAAGCTTTCTTT. Translation: CASRPGGGRTEAFF.